This TCR beta chain comes out of a study of blood T cells in healthy people across ages. With a J-beta primer mix and a sample-barcoded 5' primer, a second PCR ran roughly 6 to 12 cycles. TCRdb recomputed calls from the 5' RACE reads with MiXCR, one row per CDR3 protein. The table shows some 940,000 distinct CDR3 sequences, with 25% to 30% occurring only once. Another study also made use of these data, one on T cells of mothers and their children.

The TCR comes from a middle-aged woman in good health. Sequences were obtained from blood.

The CDR3 spells CASSQGQVTKLFF. CDR3 nucleotides: TGTGCCAGCAGCCAGGGACAGGTCACAAAACTGTTTTTT. This sequence joins TRBV4-2 and TRBJ1-4; TRBD1 agrees at 8 bases. V dropped 3 bases and J dropped 10; count of bases not matched to a gene: 4. Germline CDR1 is LGHNA and CDR2 is YNFKEQ. The CDR3 spans 13 residues.